The 16 T cell receptor beta chains listed next were all sequenced from one sample in a study of cytomegalovirus exposure and HLA in healthy donors. This PCR relied on a set of 60 Vbeta primers and 13 Jbeta primers. Repertoires were generated with immunoSEQ multiplex PCR, while TCRdb's copy carries only in-frame clones and drops some. This sample has around 160,000 clones, with 60% to 85% found just once. The sample taken for sequencing was PBMCs. These receptors were collected from a woman aged 35 to 49 in good health and CMV-seropositive.

The chain is built from TRBV4-1 and TRBJ1-1, with 8 bases identical to TRBD1. The CDR3 sequence is 13 residues long. V dropped 3 bases and J dropped 4; count of bases not matched to a gene: 1. Germline CDR1 reads MGHRA; CDR2 reads YSYEKL. The CDR3 reads CASSQTGATEAFF. CDR3 nucleotides: TGCGCCAGCAGCCAGACAGGGGCCACTGAAGCTTTCTTT.

This clone was seen a few times. The rearrangement joins TRBV7-9 to TRBJ2-2, with TRBD2 identical over 7 bases. The CDR3 spans 17 residues. CDR1 and CDR2 (germline): SEHNR, FQNEAQ (reference sequence). J gave up 0 bases and V 5 bases, and 9 bases lay outside the gene matches. The CDR3 loop reads CASSDRERGTNTGELFF. The CDR3 nucleotides are TGTGCCAGCAGCGATAGGGAGCGGGGAACGAACACCGGGGAGCTGTTTTTT.

This clone was counted between two and nine times. The rearrangement uses TRBV6-6 and TRBJ1-5; a possible D gene is TRBD1 (5 bases). V lost 7 bases to trimming and J lost 3 bases, with 16 bases between them. The CDR3 has 15 amino acids. Germline V gene data show CDR1 as MNHNY and CDR2 as SVGAGI (reference sequence). Written as DNA, the CDR3 is TGTGCCAGCACCGGCTGGGGAGGGGACAATCAGCCCCAGCATTTT. It yields the protein CASTGWGGDNQPQHF.

The chain links TRBV5-1 to TRBJ1-4, with D perhaps TRBD1 (6 bases). CDR3 length: 15 amino acids. Per germline, CDR1 SGHRS and CDR2 YFSETQ. V lost 2 bases and J 3 bases, leaving 11 bases between the germline ends. The CDR3 DNA reads as TGCGCCAGCAGCTTACAAACAGGGTCTAATGAAAAACTGTTTTTT. This encodes CASSLQTGSNEKLFF.

The V call is TRBV5-1, the J call TRBJ1-1; 7 nucleotides line up with TRBD1. V lost 2 bases to trimming and J lost 3 bases; unmatched junction nucleotides: 7. Germline lookup yields CDR1 SGHRS and CDR2 YFSETQ. CDR3 length: 15 residues. The chain's CDR3 is CASSLIWTGDTEAFF. The CDR3 region has the DNA TGCGCCAGCAGCTTAATCTGGACAGGAGACACTGAAGCTTTCTTT.

The rearrangement joins TRBV10-3 to TRBJ2-2, with D tentatively TRBD1 (5 bases). Trimming removed 4 bases from V and 5 bases from J, with 11 bases in between. CDR1 is ENHRY, CDR2 SYGVKD, per germline. The CDR3 length is 14 residues. The CDR3 region has the DNA TGTGCCATCAGTGGCCGTGACAGTACCGGGGAGCTGTTTTTT. Protein: CAISGRDSTGELFF.

This chain joins TRBV18 and TRBJ1-3; TRBD1 might be the D (5 bases). Germline CDR1 and CDR2: KGHSH and LQKENI. Trimming shortened V by 3 bases and J by 0 bases, and 9 bases separated the two germline ends. This CDR3 comprises 15 residues. Written as DNA, the CDR3 is TGTGCCAGCTCACCTTACAGGCTCTCTGGAAACACCATATATTTT. This sequence encodes CASSPYRLSGNTIYF.

V usage is TRBV7-6 and J usage is TRBJ2-7, with 13 positions matching TRBD2. The CDR3 covers 16 residues. The trim removed 5 bases at V and 3 bases at J, leaving 7 bases unmatched. Germline V CDR1 and CDR2: SGHVS, FNYEAQ. The CDR3 loop reads CASSPGTSGVHYEQYF. The CDR3 region has the DNA TGTGCCAGCAGCCCGGGGACTAGCGGGGTACACTACGAGCAGTACTTC.

The chain is built from TRBV30 and TRBJ2-7; D gene uncertain. V lost 8 bases and J lost 2, with 13 bases in between. In germline, CDR1 is GTSNPN, CDR2 SVGIG (reference sequence). The CDR3 extends over 12 amino acids. CDR3 DNA sequence: TGTGCCGGGAAGACGGGTACCTACGAGCAGTACTTC. It yields the protein CAGKTGTYEQYF.

The V gene is TRBV9, the J gene TRBJ2-2; 9 nucleotides align to TRBD1. Germline values: CDR1 SGDLS, CDR2 YYNGEE. With V trimmed by 2 bases and J by 6 bases, 5 bases remained unmatched. The CDR3 runs to 15 residues. The CDR3 bases are TGTGCCAGCAGCGTTTTACAGGGGGCGGCCGGGGAGCTGTTTTTT. The encoded protein is CASSVLQGAAGELFF.

V is TRBV15 and J is TRBJ2-1; TRBD2 aligns across 11 bases. Trimming removed 0 bases from V and 3 bases from J; junction bases left unmatched: 1. Germline assignment: CDR1 LNHNV and CDR2 YYDKDF (reference sequence). The CDR3 length is 16 residues. CDR3 amino acids: CATSRDGTSGYNEQFF. Here the CDR3 DNA reads TGTGCCACCAGCAGAGATGGGACTAGCGGCTACAATGAGCAGTTCTTC. The full variable domain, in which reference TRBV15 and TRBJ2-1 provide the parts outside the CDR3, is DAMVIQNPRYQVTQFGKPVTLSCSQTLNHNVMYWYQQKSSQAPKLLFHYYDKDFNNEADTPDNFQSRRPNTSFCFLDIRSPGLGDTAMYLCATSRDGTSGYNEQFFGPGTRLTVL.

The chain uses TRBV7-2 and TRBJ1-1; D possibly corresponds to TRBD1 (5 bases). The CDR3 consists of 15 residues. The germline V gene has CDR1 SGHTA and CDR2 FQGNSA. Trimming stripped 5 bases from V and 4 bases from J, with 17 bases between. CDR3 loop: CASSALVRASTEAFF. CDR3 sequence (DNA): TGTGCCAGCAGCGCATTAGTCAGGGCGAGCACTGAAGCTTTCTTT. Looking up the rest from reference TRBV7-2 and TRBJ1-1 gives the full variable domain: GAGVSQSPSNKVTEKGKDVELRCDPISGHTALYWYRQSLGQGLEFLIYFQGNSAPDKSGLPSDRFSAERTGGSVSTLTIQRTQQEDSAVYLCASSALVRASTEAFFGQGTRLTVV.

CDR3 bases: TGTGCCAGCAGTGCCACTATCGTCAACACCGGGGAGCTGTTTTTT. Its protein is CASSATIVNTGELFF. The chain links TRBV6-1 to TRBJ2-2; D gene ambiguous. The CDR3 length is 15 residues. Trimming removed 4 bases at V and 2 bases at J, with 11 bases between. Per the germline V gene, CDR1 is MNHNS and CDR2 is SASEGT.

This clone was counted between two and nine times. The chain combines TRBV2 with TRBJ1-2, with 8 bases fitting TRBD1. The CDR3 has 12 amino acids. The V gene's germline CDR1 is SNHLY and CDR2 FYNNEI. V gave up 6 bases and J gave up 7 bases; unmatched junction bases: 4. The DNA of the CDR3 is TGTGCCAGCAGGGACAGGGTGGTTGGCTACACCTTC. Protein sequence: CASRDRVVGYTF.

The genes are TRBV27 and TRBJ1-2; a possible D gene is TRBD1 (6 bases). Trimming took 3 bases from V and 7 from J, leaving 24 bases between them. The germline gives CDR1 MNHEY, CDR2 SMNVEV (reference sequence). This CDR3 contains 17 residues. The CDR3 DNA is TGTGCCAGCAGTTTTACCCCGTCGGGGGGCTGGCGTTGTGGCTACACCTTC. As protein: CASSFTPSGGWRCGYTF.

This rearrangement joins TRBV6-5 to TRBJ2-2; no definite D call. CDR1 and CDR2 (germline): MNHEY, SVGAGI. CDR3 size: 13 residues. The V end lost 4 bases, the J end lost 0 bases, and 3 bases lay between the germline ends. CDR3: CASSLSNTGELFF. In nucleotides, the CDR3 is TGTGCCAGCAGTTTATCGAACACCGGGGAGCTGTTTTTT.